The 31 T cell receptor beta chains below were found in one sample sequenced in a study of blood T cell repertoires in COVID-19. Libraries were prepared by immunoSEQ multiplex PCR; TCRdb keeps only in-frame clonotypes and omits some of them. The sample lists tens of thousands of clones, over 75% occurring once. The sequenced sample consisted of peripheral blood. Every receptor here comes from a man older than 75 with COVID-19, enrolled during active disease.

This rearrangement joins TRBV30 to TRBJ2-4; the D gene is possibly TRBD1 (5 bases). This CDR3 has 13 residues. Germline lookup yields CDR1 GTSNPN and CDR2 SVGIG (reference sequence). The germline V and J ends were trimmed by 1 base and 1 base, with 5 bases remaining between them. This CDR3 reads CAWSEGAKNIQYF. CDR3 sequence (DNA): TGTGCCTGGAGTGAGGGGGCCAAAAACATTCAGTACTTC. The variable domain in full, completed from reference TRBV30 and TRBJ2-4, reads SQTIHQWPATLVQPVGSPLSLECTVEGTSNPNLYWYRQAAGRGLQLLFYSVGIGQISSEVPQNLSASRPQDRQFILSSKKLLLSDSGFYLCAWSEGAKNIQYFGAGTRLSVL.

The chain is built from TRBV15 and TRBJ1-4; 8 nucleotides align to TRBD1. The CDR3 sequence is 15 residues long. Losses at the gene ends were 3 bases for V and 2 bases for J; bases not matched to a gene: 2. Germline V gene lookup returns CDR1 LNHNV and CDR2 YYDKDF (reference sequence). Written as DNA, the CDR3 is TGTGCCACCAGCAGTCGACAGGGGACTAATGAAAAACTGTTTTTT. The encoded protein is CATSSRQGTNEKLFF.

The chain couples TRBV2 to TRBJ2-4; 7 bases align to TRBD2. The CDR3 is made up of 11 amino acids. The germline V gene has CDR1 SNHLY and CDR2 FYNNEI. Trimming removed 6 bases from V and 8 bases from J; junction bases left unmatched: 1. In DNA, the CDR3 is TGTGCCAGCAGGGGAGGGGACATTCAGTACTTC. It specifies CASRGGDIQYF. Using reference TRBV2 and TRBJ2-4 for the parts outside the CDR3, the full variable domain is EPEVTQTPSHQVTQMGQEVILRCVPISNHLYFYWYRQILGQKVEFLVSFYNNEISEKSEIFDDQFSVERPDGSNFTLKIRSTKLEDSAMYFCASRGGDIQYFGAGTRLSVL.

The rearrangement uses TRBV20-1 and TRBJ2-1; 11 bases align to TRBD2. This CDR3 has 16 residues. Germline CDR1 DFQATT, CDR2 SNEGSKA (reference sequence). The ends lost 6 bases at V and 8 bases at J; junction bases unmatched: 15. The CDR3 nucleotides read TGCAGTGCGAGTAGCGGGGGGGCCGAACTGAGCGATGAGCAGTTCTTC. This codes for CSASSGGAELSDEQFF.

V gene TRBV19 combines with J gene TRBJ2-2; D call uncertain. Per germline, CDR1 LNHDA and CDR2 SQIVND (reference sequence). The CDR3 has 15 amino acids. V lost 5 bases to trimming and J lost 3 bases, with 13 bases between them. The CDR3 DNA sequence: TGTGCCAGTAGTCCCTTAGAGACTCACACCGGGGAGCTGTTTTTT. Translation gives CASSPLETHTGELFF.

The chain employs TRBV12-3 or TRBV12-4 and TRBJ1-1; no definite D call. V was pared by 6 bases and J by 1 base, with 6 bases between. The CDR3 has 12 amino acids. Here the CDR3 DNA reads TGTGCCAGCAGCTATCAGAACACTGAAGCTTTCTTT. It encodes CASSYQNTEAFF.

This clone came up once. The chain joins TRBV28 to TRBJ1-5; D possibly corresponds to TRBD1 (6 bases). Trimming took off 4 bases at V and 2 bases at J, with 6 bases between the two ends. This CDR3 contains 13 residues. The germline V gene encodes CDR1 MDHEN and CDR2 SYDVKM. The CDR3 region has the DNA TGTGCCAGCAGTTCAGGGGGCAATCAGCCCCAGCATTTT. This gives the protein CASSSGGNQPQHF.

V and J are TRBV29-1 and TRBJ1-1; 8 nucleotides align to TRBD1. The CDR3 totals 11 residues. Germline V gene lookup returns CDR1 SQVTM and CDR2 ANQGSEA. CDR3 coding DNA: TGCATACACAGGGGGAAAACTGAAGCTTTCTTT. Protein sequence: CIHRGKTEAFF.

The chain recombines TRBV18 with TRBJ2-7; D remains unclear. This CDR3 is 14 amino acids long. The germline gives CDR1 KGHSH, CDR2 LQKENI. Trimming removed 5 bases from V and 4 bases from J, with 15 bases in between. DNA for the CDR3: TGTGCCAGCTCAACCAGGTCGCCCGGATACGAGCAGTACGTC. Its translation is CASSTRSPGYEQYV.

The V call is TRBV7-3, the J call TRBJ2-5; possible D gene TRBD2, 7 bases. This CDR3 comprises 16 residues. CDR1 is SGHTA, CDR2 FQGTGA, per germline. V was cut by 5 bases and J by 2 bases, with 18 bases left in between. As DNA, the CDR3 is TGTGCCAGCAGCCTTGGGGGGGGGCCTGGACAAGAGACCCAGTACTTC. Its protein product is CASSLGGGPGQETQYF.

This rearrangement joins TRBV6-5 to TRBJ1-5, with a weak D call TRBD1 (5 bases). The CDR3 contains 13 residues. CDR1 is MNHEY, CDR2 SVGAGI, per germline. Trimming removed 6 bases at V and 4 bases at J, with 10 bases between. The CDR3: CASRRTRNQPQHF. Here the CDR3 DNA reads TGTGCCAGCAGGAGGACAAGAAATCAGCCCCAGCATTTT.

The CDR3 DNA is TGTGCCAGCAGCTTAACGGGACACCACACAGATACGCAGTATTTT. Protein sequence: CASSLTGHHTDTQYF. V usage is TRBV7-8 and J usage is TRBJ2-3; tentatively, D is TRBD1 (6 bases). The CDR3 has 15 residues. The V end was cut by 2 bases, the J end by 2 bases, with 11 bases between. From germline, CDR1 is SGHVS and CDR2 FQNEAQ.

The rearrangement links TRBV18 to TRBJ2-3; 13 positions match TRBD2. With 2 bases clipped from V and 5 bases from J, the junction kept 4 bases outside the gene matches. Germline V CDR1 and CDR2: KGHSH, LQKENI. The CDR3 is 16 residues long. CDR3 DNA sequence: TGTGCCAGCTCACCAAGGACTAGCGGGAGTCAAGATACGCAGTATTTT. It encodes CASSPRTSGSQDTQYF.

The J gene is TRBJ2-1, the V gene TRBV3-1 (or the pseudogene TRBV3-2), with D perhaps TRBD1 (6 bases). The germline V gene has CDR1 LGHDT and CDR2 YNNKEL (reference sequence). Trimming removed 1 base from V and 9 bases from J, with 13 bases in between. The CDR3 runs 14 residues. CDR3: CASSQGGTLGEQFF. CDR3 sequence (DNA): TGTGCCAGCAGCCAAGGAGGGACACTCGGTGAGCAGTTCTTC.

The rearrangement links TRBV7-6 to TRBJ2-1; no clear D. The CDR3 runs 15 residues. CDR1 and CDR2 from the germline V gene are SGHVS and FNYEAQ. V lost 1 base and J lost 0, with 7 bases in between. The CDR3 bases are TGTGCCAGCAGCTTAGATCCCAGCTCCTACAATGAGCAGTTCTTC. Protein product: CASSLDPSSYNEQFF.

The V gene is TRBV5-4, the J gene TRBJ2-5, with TRBD2 matching 8 bases. The germline V gene encodes CDR1 SGHNT and CDR2 YYREEE (reference sequence). The trim removed 4 bases at V and 0 bases at J, leaving 2 bases unmatched. The CDR3 has 14 amino acids. This CDR3 reads CASSRGRNQETQYF. The DNA of the CDR3 is TGTGCCAGCAGCCGCGGGAGGAACCAAGAGACCCAGTACTTC. Full variable domain (rest looked up from reference TRBV5-4 and TRBJ2-5): ETGVTQSPTHLIKTRGQQVTLRCSSQSGHNTVSWYQQALGQGPQFIFQYYREEENGRGNFPPRFSGLQFPNYSSELNVNALELDDSALYLCASSRGRNQETQYFGPGTRLLVL.

This CDR3 is CASSSGTTTYEQYF. In DNA, the CDR3 is TGTGCCAGCAGCTCCGGGACAACCACCTACGAGCAGTACTTC. J is TRBJ2-7 and V is TRBV7-9; tentative D call: TRBD1 (6 bases). V lost 4 bases and J 2 bases, leaving 12 bases between the germline ends. The CDR3 has 14 residues. Germline V lookup: CDR1 SEHNR, CDR2 FQNEAQ (reference sequence).

V usage is TRBV11-2 and J usage is TRBJ2-5; 8 bases are a match to TRBD2. J gave up 5 bases and V 6 bases, and 2 bases lay outside the gene matches. Germline V gives CDR1 SGHAT, CDR2 FQNNGV. CDR3 size: 12 residues. CDR3 DNA: TGTGCCAGCAGTCGGGAGGGGGAGACCCAGTACTTC. Amino acids: CASSREGETQYF. The whole variable domain, remainder taken from reference TRBV11-2 and TRBJ2-5, is EAGVAQSPRYKIIEKRQSVAFWCNPISGHATLYWYQQILGQGPKLLIQFQNNGVVDDSQLPKDRFSAERLKGVDSTLKIQPAKLEDSAVYLCASSREGETQYFGPGTRLLVL.

The rearrangement uses TRBV14 and TRBJ1-5; D is ambiguous. There are 14 residues in the CDR3. Germline V lookup: CDR1 SGHDN, CDR2 FVKESK. V lost 3 bases, J lost 0 bases, and 6 bases lay in between. CDR3 in DNA: TGTGCCAGCAGCCAGGCACATAGCAATCAGCCCCAGCATTTT. Translated: CASSQAHSNQPQHF.

On this clone itself: Its ends do not fully match the called genes, so a read error is possible. The gene calls are TRBV28 and TRBJ1-4, with a possible D match to TRBD1 (5 bases). CDR1 is MDHEN, CDR2 SYDVKM, per germline. The CDR3 has 14 amino acids. The CDR3 DNA sequence: TGTGCCAGCAGTTCCCATCCCCCAGACAGCCGCCTTCAGTTT. It translates to CASSSHPPDSRLQF.

The table lists this clone with a few counts. The V call is TRBV9, the J call TRBJ2-3, with 12 positions matching TRBD2. The ends lost 4 bases at V and 4 bases at J; junction bases unmatched: 19. CDR1 is SGDLS, CDR2 YYNGEE, per germline. The CDR3 length is 20 residues. In nucleotides, the CDR3 is TGTGCCAGCAGCCTCCCTAGCGGGAGGGCCGATCGAGTGGTCGCAGATACGCAGTATTTT. Its protein is CASSLPSGRADRVVADTQYF.

V gene TRBV19 combines with J gene TRBJ1-2, with D uncertain. With 1 base removed from V and 4 bases from J, the gap between germline ends came to 13 bases. The CDR3 has 15 residues. Germline loops: CDR1 LNHDA, CDR2 SQIVND (reference sequence). The CDR3 nucleotides read TGTGCCAGTAGTATAGCCCCTTCCGGAGGCTATGGCTACACCTTC. It encodes CASSIAPSGGYGYTF.

This clone showed up just once. The chain has TRBV1 and TRBJ1-4. TRBV1 is a recognized pseudogene. This CDR3 spans 13 amino acids. Here the CDR3 DNA reads TGCACCAGCAGCCAAGCGACTAATGAAAAACTGTTTTTT. Translation: CTSSQATNEKLFF.

This sequence joins TRBV27 and TRBJ1-2; 9 bases agree with TRBD1. Germline loops: CDR1 MNHEY, CDR2 SMNVEV (reference sequence). The V and J ends lost 4 bases and 12 bases, in that order; junction bases with no gene match: 6. This CDR3 spans 12 amino acids. DNA of the CDR3: TGTGCCAGCAGTTCCACGACAGGGGGAAACACCTTC. The encoded protein is CASSSTTGGNTF.

This clone was observed once. The chain has TRBV9 and TRBJ2-1; 16 bases line up with TRBD2. V shed 0 bases and J 7 bases; nucleotides not matched to a gene: 13. CDR1 SGDLS and CDR2 YYNGEE come from the germline V gene. The CDR3 has 20 amino acids. DNA of the CDR3: TGTGCCAGCAGCGTAGGTGACGGGACTAGCGGGGGGGCCTTGGGTAATGAGCAGTTCTTC. Its protein product is CASSVGDGTSGGALGNEQFF.

The chain uses TRBV2 and TRBJ2-7; no clear D gene. The CDR3 contains 13 residues. Germline CDR1 is SNHLY and CDR2 is FYNNEI. Trimming took 1 base from V and 6 from J, leaving 10 bases between them. The DNA of the CDR3 is TGTGCCAGCAGTGAAGTGCCCTCGGGCGAGCAGTACTTC. It yields the protein CASSEVPSGEQYF.

The chain employs TRBV15 and TRBJ2-7, with D possibly TRBD1 on 6 matching bases. Germline CDR1 is LNHNV and CDR2 is YYDKDF (reference sequence). Trimming removed 0 bases at V and 4 bases at J, with 7 bases between. The CDR3 has 13 amino acids. The CDR3 DNA is TGTGCCACCAGCAGAGAAGGGGGATACGAGCAGTACTTC. It encodes CATSREGGYEQYF.

The rearrangement uses TRBV7-2 and TRBJ2-6, with 8 positions matching TRBD2. J gave up 4 bases and V 5 bases, and 13 bases lay outside the gene matches. The V gene's germline CDR1 is SGHTA and CDR2 FQGNSA. This CDR3 comprises 18 residues. CDR3: CASSVGGLAGTGANVLTF. The CDR3 nucleotides read TGTGCCAGCAGCGTGGGGGGCCTAGCGGGCACAGGGGCCAACGTCCTGACTTTC.

The chain links TRBV12-5 to TRBJ1-2; TRBD1 agrees at 8 bases. The germline CDR1 and CDR2 sequences are LGHNT and FRNRAP. The CDR3 is 14 residues long. J gave up 9 bases and V 6 bases, and 12 bases lay outside the gene matches. CDR3 sequence (DNA): TGTGCTAGTGGCCATGACAGCACAGGGGGTAGCTACACCTTC. Translation: CASGHDSTGGSYTF.

The chain combines TRBV15 with TRBJ1-2, with 9 bases fitting TRBD1. With 2 bases clipped from V and 8 bases from J, the junction kept 15 bases outside the gene matches. The CDR3 sequence is 17 residues long. In germline, CDR1 is LNHNV, CDR2 YYDKDF (reference sequence). CDR3 residues: CATSRFSGTGTNYGYTF. For the CDR3, the DNA is TGTGCCACCAGCAGATTCTCCGGGACAGGGACTAATTACGGCTACACCTTC. The full variable domain, rest sourced from reference TRBV15 and TRBJ1-2, is DAMVIQNPRYQVTQFGKPVTLSCSQTLNHNVMYWYQQKSSQAPKLLFHYYDKDFNNEADTPDNFQSRRPNTSFCFLDIRSPGLGDTAMYLCATSRFSGTGTNYGYTFGSGTRLTVV.

The rearrangement joins TRBV5-4 to TRBJ2-2; perhaps TRBD1 as D (5 bases). Germline CDR1 SGHNT, CDR2 YYREEE (reference sequence). V shed 1 base and J shed 11 bases, with 12 bases lying between them. This CDR3 is built from 13 residues. The CDR3 sequence: CASSLTDRGELFF. Written as DNA, the CDR3 is TGTGCCAGCAGCTTGACAGACAGAGGTGAGCTGTTTTTT.